The 12 T cell receptor beta chains in this list originate from one sample, sequenced in a study of blood T cell repertoires in COVID-19. Here immunoSEQ multiplex PCR was the method, and the copy in TCRdb shows in-frame clones only, minus some. The sample lists more than 30,000 clones, 75% to 85% occurring once. Sequenced material: peripheral blood. These receptors all stem from a woman between 65 and 79 years old with acute or convalescent COVID-19.

Comment on this clone: One end of the junction does not line up with germline, which may come from a read error. Other DNA sequences from this sample encode an identical CDR3 as well. The V gene is TRBV5-6, the J gene TRBJ1-2; tentative D call: TRBD1 (6 bases). Germline CDR1 SGHDT, CDR2 YYEEEE. This CDR3 comprises 14 residues. The CDR3 region has the DNA TGTGCCAGCAGCTTGGTCGGGACATCCTATGGCTACACTTTC. Its protein product is CASSLVGTSYGYTF.

This chain joins TRBV29-1 and TRBJ2-7; TRBD2 matches 13 bases. This CDR3 comprises 13 residues. Germline V gives CDR1 SQVTM, CDR2 ANQGSEA. The V gene end was trimmed by 7 bases and the J gene end by 2 bases; junction bases not matched to a gene: 2. CDR3 sequence reads: CSALAGGPYEQYF. CDR3 nucleotide sequence: TGCAGCGCACTAGCGGGGGGGCCCTACGAGCAGTACTTC.

V gene TRBV18 combines with J gene TRBJ1-6; 11 bases map to TRBD1. V trimming: 6 bases; J trimming: 8 bases; junction bases outside the gene matches: 6. This CDR3 has 15 residues. The germline CDR1 and CDR2 sequences are KGHSH and LQKENI. CDR3 nucleotides: TGTGCCAGCTCCCAAGGGACAGGGGGAGATTCACCCCTCCACTTT. It yields the protein CASSQGTGGDSPLHF.

The V call is TRBV7-9, the J call TRBJ2-1, with a tentative D call TRBD2 (6 bases). This CDR3 comprises 15 residues. Germline V gene lookup returns CDR1 SEHNR and CDR2 FQNEAQ (reference sequence). Trimming removed 3 bases from V and 4 bases from J, with 13 bases in between. Here the CDR3 DNA reads TGTGCCAGCAGCTTCGGTAGCGGAGATTACAATGAGCAGTTCTTC. Its translation is CASSFGSGDYNEQFF.

The chain recombines TRBV2 with TRBJ2-1, with 7 bases fitting TRBD2. Germline values: CDR1 SNHLY, CDR2 FYNNEI. J gave up 4 bases and V 3 bases, and 9 bases lay outside the gene matches. The CDR3 spans 16 residues. The CDR3 region has the DNA TGTGCCAGCAGTGATTGGTCTAGCGGATTATACAATGAGCAGTTCTTC. It codes for CASSDWSSGLYNEQFF.

This clone was seen once. This chain joins TRBV19 and TRBJ2-2; maybe TRBD1 (6 bases). CDR1 is LNHDA and CDR2 is SQIVND in the germline V gene (reference sequence). V was shortened by 3 bases and J by 4 bases, with 9 bases between the two germline ends. The CDR3 sequence is 14 residues long. DNA of the CDR3: TGTGCCAGTAGTATGTTAGGGGGCACCGGGGAGCTGTTTTTT. It encodes CASSMLGGTGELFF.

V and J are TRBV6-5 and TRBJ2-7, with 8 positions matching TRBD2. This CDR3 contains 15 residues. Germline-derived CDR1 and CDR2 are MNHEY and SVGAGI. V was pared by 4 bases and J by 5 bases, with 10 bases of the junction left unmatched. The CDR3 sequence is CASSFPGLEVHEQYF. The CDR3 DNA reads as TGTGCCAGCAGTTTTCCGGGACTAGAGGTCCACGAGCAGTACTTC.

The chain uses TRBV7-9 and TRBJ2-3; 8 bases align to TRBD2. V gave up 0 bases and J gave up 6 bases; unmatched junction bases: 5. CDR3 length: 15 residues. Per the germline V gene, CDR1 is SEHNR and CDR2 is FQNEAQ (reference sequence). The CDR3 region has the DNA TGTGCCAGCAGCTTAGCGATGCGGGAGGCGGATACGCAGTATTTT. Protein sequence: CASSLAMREADTQYF.

CDR3 amino acids: CASSAPSQGAYYNEQFF. Written as DNA, the CDR3 is TGTGCCAGCAGCGCACCCTCACAGGGGGCGTACTACAATGAGCAGTTCTTC. J is TRBJ2-1 and V is TRBV9; the match to TRBD1 covers 9 bases. Germline lookup yields CDR1 SGDLS and CDR2 YYNGEE. This CDR3 is 17 amino acids long. V was clipped by 3 bases and J by 3 bases; unmatched bases: 10.

V is TRBV6-5 and J is TRBJ1-5; TRBD1 might be the D (6 bases). Germline V gives CDR1 MNHEY, CDR2 SVGAGI. This CDR3 contains 13 residues. The germline V and J ends were trimmed by 4 bases and 7 bases, with 11 bases remaining between them. CDR3: CASSFDRLQPQHF. DNA of the CDR3: TGTGCCAGCAGTTTCGACAGGTTACAGCCCCAGCATTTT.

The chain links TRBV12-3 or TRBV12-4 to TRBJ1-2; D is undetermined. V was clipped by 5 bases and J by 6 bases, with 10 bases between them. The CDR3 runs to 12 residues. CDR3 DNA: TGTGCCAGCAGTCCTCTAACCGATGGCTACACCTTC. Protein sequence: CASSPLTDGYTF.

The gene calls are TRBV6-6 and TRBJ1-3, with a weak D call TRBD1 (5 bases). V was trimmed by 6 bases and J by 0 bases, leaving 12 bases between them. The CDR3 runs 15 residues. Germline values: CDR1 MNHNY, CDR2 SVGAGI (reference sequence). CDR3 nucleotides: TGTGCCAGCAGCAGCGGGGGGGTCTCTGGAAACACCATATATTTT. This codes for CASSSGGVSGNTIYF.